Below, 32 T cell receptor beta chains from the same sample are listed, as sequenced in a study of T cell repertoires in urothelial bladder cancer. Sequencing used immunoSEQ multiplex PCR; TCRdb keeps in-frame clones, though not all of them. Among 13,000 or so clones, roughly 65% were seen once, and the ten largest hold about 8.9%. The sequenced sample was tumor-infiltrating cells from bladder cancer. The receptors derive from a human donor with urothelial carcinoma.

J is TRBJ2-3 and V is TRBV19; 8 bases line up with TRBD2. Germline CDR1 and CDR2: LNHDA and SQIVND (reference sequence). The CDR3 extends over 15 amino acids. V lost 4 bases and J lost 0; bases outside the gene matches: 3. CDR3 amino acids: CASSSGGPSTDTQYF. CDR3 in DNA: TGTGCCAGTAGTAGCGGGGGGCCTAGCACAGATACGCAGTATTTT.

V is TRBV10-3 and J is TRBJ2-2, with D perhaps matching TRBD2 (5 bases). This CDR3 has 13 amino acids. The V and J ends lost 10 bases and 7 bases respectively, with 16 bases between them. Per the germline V gene, CDR1 is ENHRY and CDR2 is SYGVKD. CDR3 coding DNA: TGTGCCACCGCAGCGAGGGAAGACGGGGAGCTGTTTTTT. Protein sequence: CATAAREDGELFF.

V is TRBV7-8 and J is TRBJ1-2; 7 nucleotides line up with TRBD1. Germline values: CDR1 SGHVS, CDR2 FQNEAQ. V lost 1 base to trimming and J lost 3 bases; unmatched junction nucleotides: 5. The CDR3 length is 15 residues. CDR3 sequence (DNA): TGTGCCAGCAGCTTAGTAAGGGGGCTGGACTATGGCTACACCTTC. It yields the protein CASSLVRGLDYGYTF.

As DNA, the CDR3 is TGTGCCAGCAGCCTGGGGGGACAGGGGGCCAACTATGGCTACACCTTC. Its translation: CASSLGGQGANYGYTF. The chain recombines TRBV7-8 with TRBJ1-2, with 12 nucleotides matching TRBD1. This CDR3 has 16 residues. The germline V gene has CDR1 SGHVS and CDR2 FQNEAQ. J was trimmed by 2 bases and V by 5 bases; bases with no gene match: 6.

V is TRBV4-3 and J is TRBJ2-3, with 9 bases lining up with TRBD1. The CDR3 length is 16 residues. V was clipped by 1 base and J by 1 base; unmatched bases: 3. Germline V CDR1 and CDR2: LGHNA, YSLEER. The CDR3 region is CASSQGWTGGTDTQYF. The CDR3 DNA is TGCGCCAGCAGCCAAGGCTGGACAGGGGGCACAGATACGCAGTATTTT.

This clone has just one count. The chain recombines TRBV4-3 with TRBJ1-4, with D uncertain. V gave up 4 bases and J gave up 8 bases, with 17 bases separating them. The length of the CDR3 is 15 residues. Germline V gives CDR1 LGHNA, CDR2 YSLEER. This CDR3 is CASSPVSGVTEKLFF. For the CDR3, the DNA is TGCGCCAGCAGCCCAGTGTCCGGGGTTACGGAAAAACTGTTTTTT.

The chain is built from TRBV19 and TRBJ1-3; D might be TRBD1 (6 bases). Germline loops: CDR1 LNHDA, CDR2 SQIVND (reference sequence). CDR3 size: 15 residues. Trimming removed 6 bases from V and 0 bases from J, with 12 bases in between. The CDR3 nucleotides are TGTGCCAGTAGACCAACAGGGCCCTCTGGAAACACCATATATTTT. Its translation is CASRPTGPSGNTIYF.

The chain employs TRBV11-2 and TRBJ2-5; 8 bases line up with TRBD1. Germline V lookup: CDR1 SGHAT, CDR2 FQNNGV. V gave up 5 bases and J gave up 5 bases; unmatched junction bases: 4. The CDR3 extends over 13 amino acids. CDR3 in DNA: TGTGCCAGCAGCCCAGACAGGGGCGAGACCCAGTACTTC. It encodes CASSPDRGETQYF.

The chain uses TRBV7-2 and TRBJ2-2; D might be TRBD1 or TRBD2, each matching 5 bases. This CDR3 has 14 amino acids. Per the germline V gene, CDR1 is SGHTA and CDR2 is FQGNSA. Trimming left V 5 bases short and J 5 bases short, with 12 bases between. CDR3 region: CASSPGLRTGELFF. The CDR3 DNA is TGTGCCAGCAGCCCGGGGCTAAGGACCGGGGAGCTGTTTTTT.

The CDR3 DNA is TGTGCCAGCAGCTTGGGCCGGGACAGGGTGGACTATGGCTACACCTTC. Translation gives CASSLGRDRVDYGYTF. The chain links TRBV9 to TRBJ1-2; 9 bases align to TRBD1. V shed 4 bases, J shed 3 bases, and the junction held 10 bases outside the gene matches. The CDR3 contains 16 residues. CDR1 is SGDLS, CDR2 YYNGEE, per germline.

The chain employs TRBV2 and TRBJ2-3; D call uncertain. V was pared by 7 bases and J by 2 bases, with 19 bases between. CDR1 and CDR2 (germline): SNHLY, FYNNEI. The CDR3 covers 16 residues. The DNA for the CDR3 is TGTGCCAGCATTCCCATGGGCTCAACGTACACAGATACGCAGTATTTT. Its translation is CASIPMGSTYTDTQYF.

In this sample, this clone turned up a few times. This rearrangement joins TRBV11-2 to TRBJ1-3, with a weak D call TRBD1 (5 bases). Between the trimmed V and J ends, which lost 1 base and 2 bases, there was a span of 9 bases. Germline CDR1 reads SGHAT; CDR2 reads FQNNGV. This CDR3 region has 15 residues. CDR3 bases: TGTGCCAGCAGCTTAGTCACGGGGGCTGGAAACACCATATATTTT. Encoded protein: CASSLVTGAGNTIYF.

A word on this clone: The junction does not match germline at one end; this may be a read error. V usage is TRBV19 and J usage is TRBJ2-5; 12 positions match TRBD1. Germline values: CDR1 LNHDA, CDR2 SQIVND (reference sequence). The CDR3 spans 15 residues. CDR3 sequence reads: CANSMGTGGVETQYF. DNA of the CDR3: TGTGCCAATAGTATGGGGACAGGGGGCGTTGAGACCCAGTACTTC.

On this clone: Sequence at one end of the junction differs from germline and may be a read error. The chain is built from TRBV7-7 and TRBJ2-5; TRBD2 is a possible D gene (6 bases). This CDR3 spans 16 amino acids. Germline assignment: CDR1 SSHAT and CDR2 FNYEAQ (reference sequence). CDR3 sequence: CASSLSWGEILETQYF. The CDR3 DNA sequence: TGTGCTAGCAGCTTGTCGTGGGGGGAGATTTTAGAGACCCAGTACTTC. The whole variable domain, remainder taken from reference TRBV7-7 and TRBJ2-5, is GAGVSQSPRYKVTKRGQDVTLRCDPISSHATLYWYQQALGQGPEFLTYFNYEAQPDKSGLPSDRFSAERPEGSISTLTIQRTEQRDSAMYRCASSLSWGEILETQYFGPGTRLLVL.

This rearrangement joins TRBV9 to TRBJ2-3, with a possible D match to TRBD2 (5 bases). The CDR3 consists of 16 residues. Trimming shortened V by 0 bases and J by 4 bases, and 15 bases separated the two germline ends. Germline V gene sequence: CDR1 SGDLS, CDR2 YYNGEE. The CDR3 DNA reads as TGTGCCAGCAGCGTAGGAAGTGTGGGTAGCGCAGATACGCAGTATTTT. Translating it yields CASSVGSVGSADTQYF.

The chain recombines TRBV5-6 with TRBJ1-4; D unresolved. V was trimmed by 3 bases and J by 0 bases, leaving 9 bases between them. Per germline, CDR1 SGHDT and CDR2 YYEEEE. The CDR3 contains 15 residues. The CDR3 nucleotides are TGTGCCAGCAGCTCGGCGATCTCAACTAATGAAAAACTGTTTTTT. It yields the protein CASSSAISTNEKLFF. The full variable domain, completed using reference TRBV5-6 and TRBJ1-4, is DAGVTQSPTHLIKTRGQQVTLRCSPKSGHDTVSWYQQALGQGPQFIFQYYEEEERQRGNFPDRFSGHQFPNYSSELNVNALLLGDSALYLCASSSAISTNEKLFFGSGTQLSVL.

The CDR3 is CASTPGVAGEAFF. In nucleotides, the CDR3 is TGTGCCAGCACCCCGGGGGTTGCGGGGGAAGCTTTCTTT. This chain connects TRBV6-6 to TRBJ1-1; D possibly corresponds to TRBD1 (5 bases). Germline V CDR1 and CDR2: MNHNY, SVGAGI (reference sequence). Trimming removed 7 bases from V and 8 bases from J, with 17 bases in between. This CDR3 comprises 13 residues.

CDR3 in DNA: TGTGCCAGCAGCCCTCGGACAGGGAACCTCGGAAATCTAAACTATGGCTACACCTTC. It encodes CASSPRTGNLGNLNYGYTF. The genes are TRBV7-2 and TRBJ1-2, with 8 bases identical to TRBD1. V dropped 5 bases and J dropped 2; count of bases not matched to a gene: 19. CDR3 size: 19 residues. Germline V gene sequence: CDR1 SGHTA, CDR2 FQGNSA.

The chain uses TRBV7-3 and TRBJ1-2, with 9 bases that match TRBD1. V trimming: 5 bases; J trimming: 2 bases; junction bases outside the gene matches: 9. Germline V gives CDR1 SGHTA, CDR2 FQGTGA. The CDR3 is made up of 16 amino acids. This CDR3 reads CASSPAPGQGNYGYTF. In DNA form, the CDR3 reads TGTGCCAGCAGCCCCGCACCGGGACAGGGCAACTATGGCTACACCTTC.

The rearrangement uses TRBV7-2 and TRBJ2-7; D remains ambiguous. The CDR3 contains 13 residues. V was pared by 5 bases and J by 0 bases, with 8 bases between. Looked up from germline, CDR1 is SGHTA and CDR2 is FQGNSA. In nucleotides, the CDR3 is TGTGCCAGCAGCCCCCTGAACTCCTACGAGCAGTACTTC. Protein sequence: CASSPLNSYEQYF.

The DNA for the CDR3 is TGTGCCAGTAGTATAGAGACAGGGCAGGGAAACTATGGCTACACCTTC. This sequence encodes CASSIETGQGNYGYTF. This rearrangement joins TRBV19 to TRBJ1-2; 7 nucleotides agree with TRBD1. Germline V CDR1 and CDR2: LNHDA, SQIVND (reference sequence). After removal of 0 bases from V and 2 bases from J, the junction contained 6 bases not matched to a gene. This CDR3 comprises 16 residues.

The rearrangement links TRBV7-2 to TRBJ2-3, with TRBD2 matching 10 bases. This CDR3 comprises 16 residues. Germline V lookup: CDR1 SGHTA, CDR2 FQGNSA. The V gene end was trimmed by 3 bases and the J gene end by 5 bases; junction bases not matched to a gene: 8. This CDR3 is CASSFFSGGQGDTQYF. CDR3 coding DNA: TGTGCCAGCAGCTTTTTTAGCGGGGGGCAGGGAGATACGCAGTATTTT.

The chain recombines TRBV11-2 with TRBJ2-3, with 13 nucleotides matching TRBD2. J was trimmed by 5 bases and V by 4 bases; bases with no gene match: 3. The CDR3 has 15 amino acids. Germline V gene lookup returns CDR1 SGHAT and CDR2 FQNNGV. The chain's CDR3 is CASSSTSGGRDTQYF. For the CDR3, the DNA is TGTGCCAGCAGCTCGACTAGCGGGGGGCGAGATACGCAGTATTTT.

The chain combines TRBV7-3 with TRBJ2-7; TRBD2 matches at 8 bases. The V segment lost 3 bases and the J segment 6 bases; nucleotides outside the gene matches: 13. CDR1 and CDR2 (germline): SGHTA, FQGTGA. This CDR3 comprises 16 residues. CDR3 protein: CASSFPPPGGPAEQYV. In DNA form, the CDR3 reads TGTGCCAGCAGCTTCCCCCCCCCGGGGGGGCCCGCCGAGCAGTACGTC.

This clone has just one count. The V and J genes are TRBV5-1 and TRBJ1-1, with 8 bases identical to TRBD1. CDR1 SGHRS and CDR2 YFSETQ come from the germline V gene. V trimming: 4 bases; J trimming: 1 base; junction bases outside the gene matches: 3. This CDR3 comprises 14 residues. The CDR3 region is CASSRGQENTEAFF. CDR3 bases: TGCGCCAGCAGCCGGGGACAGGAGAACACTGAAGCTTTCTTT.

The chain is built from TRBV6-1 and TRBJ1-4, with D uncertain. Germline V gene data show CDR1 as MNHNS and CDR2 as SASEGT. The CDR3 extends over 17 amino acids. V lost 2 bases to trimming and J lost 7 bases, with 20 bases between them. The CDR3 DNA reads as TGTGCCAGCAGTGAAATCGAGTTGGCAGTTGGCAGTGAAAAACTGTTTTTT. It specifies CASSEIELAVGSEKLFF.

The chain uses TRBV27 and TRBJ1-1; TRBD1 matches 10 bases. CDR3 length: 15 amino acids. CDR1 is MNHEY and CDR2 is SMNVEV in the germline V gene (reference sequence). J gave up 0 bases and V 2 bases, and 0 bases lay outside the gene matches. The CDR3 sequence is CASSLGTGVNTEAFF. The DNA for the CDR3 is TGTGCCAGCAGTTTAGGGACAGGGGTGAACACTGAAGCTTTCTTT.

With respect to this clone: One end of the junction varies from germline; a read error may be responsible. The chain is built from TRBV15 and TRBJ2-5; D perhaps matches TRBD1 (6 bases). Looked up from germline, CDR1 is LNHNV and CDR2 is YYDKDF (reference sequence). The CDR3 spans 15 residues. The CDR3 DNA follows: TGTGCCACCAGTAGAGGGGGTCGCGGAGCAGAGACCCAGTACTTC. Amino acids: CATSRGGRGAETQYF.

V gene TRBV7-2 combines with J gene TRBJ1-4, with 8 bases fitting TRBD1. The CDR3 loop spans 15 amino acids. Per the germline V gene, CDR1 is SGHTA and CDR2 is FQGNSA. Germline trimming cut 1 base from V and 5 bases from J; bases unmatched to any gene: 3. CDR3 nucleotides: TGTGCCAGCAGCTTAGTACAGGGGGAGAATGAAAAACTGTTTTTT. Its protein is CASSLVQGENEKLFF.

The rearrangement uses TRBV7-6 and TRBJ1-1; TRBD1 agrees at 9 bases. Trimming at V came to 5 bases and at J to 3 bases, leaving 19 bases not matched to a gene. Germline V CDR1 and CDR2: SGHVS, FNYEAQ. CDR3 length: 19 amino acids. CDR3 coding DNA: TGTGCCAGCAGCCCCTTGAGGGCAGACAGGGGGAATACATACACTGAAGCTTTCTTT. It codes for CASSPLRADRGNTYTEAFF. Drawing the rest from reference TRBV7-6 and TRBJ1-1, the complete variable domain is GAGVSQSPRYKVTKRGQDVALRCDPISGHVSLYWYRQALGQGPEFLTYFNYEAQQDKSGLPNDRFSAERPEGSISTLTIQRTEQRDSAMYRCASSPLRADRGNTYTEAFFGQGTRLTVV.

Within the sample, this clone is large. The chain has TRBV29-1 and TRBJ1-2; TRBD1 agrees at 7 bases. Germline V gene data show CDR1 as SQVTM and CDR2 as ANQGSEA. The CDR3 has 10 residues. V shed 6 bases, J shed 8 bases, and the junction held 3 bases outside the gene matches. The CDR3 reads CSVGGGGYTF. The CDR3 DNA sequence: TGCAGCGTAGGAGGGGGCGGCTACACCTTC. Full variable domain (rest looked up from reference TRBV29-1 and TRBJ1-2): SAVISQKPSRDICQRGTSLTIQCQVDSQVTMMFWYRQQPGQSLTLIATANQGSEATYESGFVIDKFPISRPNLTFSTLTVSNMSPEDSSIYLCSVGGGGYTFGSGTRLTVV.

V and J are TRBV6-6 and TRBJ2-7; the match to TRBD1 covers 10 bases. Germline V lookup: CDR1 MNHNY, CDR2 SVGAGI (reference sequence). V gave up 5 bases and J gave up 0 bases; unmatched junction bases: 7. The length of the CDR3 is 16 residues. The CDR3 is CASSKNGQGGSYEQYV. CDR3 bases: TGTGCCAGCAGTAAAAACGGACAGGGGGGCTCCTACGAGCAGTACGTC.